This entry lists 2 T cell receptor beta chains sequenced from one sample in a study of blood T cells in healthy people across ages. The authors ran a second PCR of 7 to 11 cycles using a sample-barcoded 5' primer and a J-beta primer mix. TCRdb processed the 5' RACE reads anew with MiXCR; each CDR3 protein has one entry. The repertoire holds 1.5 million to 2 million distinct CDR3 sequences, just under 50% seen once, with around 2.1% in the top ten. Input material: blood. The origin of the receptors is a woman aged 40 to 50 in good health.

The table lists this clonotype with a few counts. This rearrangement joins TRBV12-3 or TRBV12-4 to TRBJ2-7, with D possibly TRBD2 on 6 matching bases. Trimming took 5 bases from V and 3 from J, leaving 14 bases between them. The CDR3 totals 14 residues. CDR3 in amino acids: CASSPTRGNYEQYF. CDR3 in DNA: TGTGCCAGCAGTCCAACTCGGGGGAACTACGAGCAGTACTTC.

This chain joins TRBV25-1 and TRBJ1-6; 7 bases align to TRBD1. Germline lookup yields CDR1 MGHDK and CDR2 SYGVNS. The CDR3 is made up of 17 amino acids. After removal of 0 bases from V and 5 bases from J, the junction contained 7 bases not matched to a gene. CDR3 sequence: CASSEYDRASNNSPLHF. CDR3 DNA sequence: TGTGCCAGCAGTGAATATGACAGGGCATCGAATAATTCACCCCTCCACTTT.